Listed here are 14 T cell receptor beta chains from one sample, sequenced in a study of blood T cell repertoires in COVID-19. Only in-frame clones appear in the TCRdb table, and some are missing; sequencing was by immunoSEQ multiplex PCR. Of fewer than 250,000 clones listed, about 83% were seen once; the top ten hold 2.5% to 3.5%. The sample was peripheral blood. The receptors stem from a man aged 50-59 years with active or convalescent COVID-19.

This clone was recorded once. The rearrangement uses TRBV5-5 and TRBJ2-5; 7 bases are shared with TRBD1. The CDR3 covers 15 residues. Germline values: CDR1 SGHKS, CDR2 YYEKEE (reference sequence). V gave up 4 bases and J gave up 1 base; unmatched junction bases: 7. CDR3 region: CASSPRTGVQETQYF. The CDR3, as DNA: TGTGCCAGCAGCCCGCGGACAGGAGTCCAAGAGACCCAGTACTTC.

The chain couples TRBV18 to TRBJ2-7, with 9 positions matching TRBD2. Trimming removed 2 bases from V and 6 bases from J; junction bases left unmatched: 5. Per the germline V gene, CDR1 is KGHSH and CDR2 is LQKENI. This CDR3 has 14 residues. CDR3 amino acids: CASSPIASGIEQYF. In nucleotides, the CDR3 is TGTGCCAGCTCACCAATAGCTAGCGGGATCGAGCAGTACTTC.

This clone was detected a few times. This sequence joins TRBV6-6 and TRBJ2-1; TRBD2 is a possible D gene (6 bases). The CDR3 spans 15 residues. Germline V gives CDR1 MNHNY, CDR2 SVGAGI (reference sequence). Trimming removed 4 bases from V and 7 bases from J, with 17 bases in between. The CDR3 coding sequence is TGTGCCAGCAGTTCCCGCGGGACCTGGGGGAATGAGCAGTTCTTC. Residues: CASSSRGTWGNEQFF.

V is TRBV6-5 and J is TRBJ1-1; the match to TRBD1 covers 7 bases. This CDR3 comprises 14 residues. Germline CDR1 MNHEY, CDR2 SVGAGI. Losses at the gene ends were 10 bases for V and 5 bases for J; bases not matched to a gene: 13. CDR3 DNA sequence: TGTGCCACCTCACGAGGGGGCTCGGGTACTGAAGCTTTCTTT. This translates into CATSRGGSGTEAFF.

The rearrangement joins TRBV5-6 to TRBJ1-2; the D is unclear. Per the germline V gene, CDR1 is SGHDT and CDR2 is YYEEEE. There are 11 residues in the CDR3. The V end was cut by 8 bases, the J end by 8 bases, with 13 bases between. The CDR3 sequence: CASMDSGGYTF. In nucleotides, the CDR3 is TGTGCCAGTATGGACTCTGGGGGCTACACCTTC.

The CDR3 DNA follows: TGTGCCAGCAGCCCGGACAGTAATGAGCAGTTCTTC. This gives the protein CASSPDSNEQFF. The V gene is TRBV7-9, the J gene TRBJ2-1; the D gene is possibly TRBD1 (6 bases). This CDR3 spans 12 amino acids. With 5 bases removed from V and 7 bases from J, the gap between germline ends came to 9 bases. Germline lookup yields CDR1 SEHNR and CDR2 FQNEAQ (reference sequence).

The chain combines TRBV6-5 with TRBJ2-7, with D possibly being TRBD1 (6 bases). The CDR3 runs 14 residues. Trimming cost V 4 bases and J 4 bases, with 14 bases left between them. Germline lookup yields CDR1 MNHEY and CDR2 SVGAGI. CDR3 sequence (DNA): TGTGCCAGCAGTTCAAGGGGGACATCTTACGAGCAGTACTTC. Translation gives CASSSRGTSYEQYF.

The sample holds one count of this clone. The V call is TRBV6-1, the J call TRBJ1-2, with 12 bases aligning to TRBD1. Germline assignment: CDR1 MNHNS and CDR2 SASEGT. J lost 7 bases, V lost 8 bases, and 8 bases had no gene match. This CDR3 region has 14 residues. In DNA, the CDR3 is TGTGCCAGCTATGGGACAGGGGGCTTCCGTGGCTACACCTTC. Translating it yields CASYGTGGFRGYTF.

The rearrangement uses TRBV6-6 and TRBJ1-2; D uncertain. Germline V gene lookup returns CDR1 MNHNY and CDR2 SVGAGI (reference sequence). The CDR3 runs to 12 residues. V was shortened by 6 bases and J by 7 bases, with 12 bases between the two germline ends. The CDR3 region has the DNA TGTGCCAGCAGGCGGGCAGGAGGTGGCTACACCTTC. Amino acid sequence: CASRRAGGGYTF.

CDR3 DNA: TGTGCCACCAGTGACAATGACAGGGGCTATGGCTACACCTTC. The encoded protein is CATSDNDRGYGYTF. The chain joins TRBV24-1 to TRBJ1-2; TRBD1 aligns across 8 bases. CDR3 length equals 14 residues. CDR1 is KGHDR, CDR2 SFDVKD, per germline. The junction had 4 bases not matched to a gene; V was cut back by 4 bases and J by 4 bases.

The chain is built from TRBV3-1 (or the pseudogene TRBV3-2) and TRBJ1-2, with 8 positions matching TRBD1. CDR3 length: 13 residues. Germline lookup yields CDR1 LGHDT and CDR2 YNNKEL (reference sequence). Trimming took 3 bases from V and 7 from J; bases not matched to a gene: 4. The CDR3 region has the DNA TGTGCCAGCAGCCATGGACAGGGCAGTGGCTACACCTTC. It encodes CASSHGQGSGYTF.

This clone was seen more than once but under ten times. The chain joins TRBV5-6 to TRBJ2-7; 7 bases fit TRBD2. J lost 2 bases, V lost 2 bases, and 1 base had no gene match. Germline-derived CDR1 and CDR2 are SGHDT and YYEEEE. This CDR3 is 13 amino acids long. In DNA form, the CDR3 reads TGTGCCAGCAGCTTTGGACTAGCCTACGAGCAGTACTTC. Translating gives CASSFGLAYEQYF.

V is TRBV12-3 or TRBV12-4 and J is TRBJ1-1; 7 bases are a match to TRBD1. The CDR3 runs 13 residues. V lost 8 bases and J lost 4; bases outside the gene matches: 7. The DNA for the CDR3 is TGTGCCAGCCCCCGAAGGGGGCCCACTGAAGCTTTCTTT. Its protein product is CASPRRGPTEAFF.

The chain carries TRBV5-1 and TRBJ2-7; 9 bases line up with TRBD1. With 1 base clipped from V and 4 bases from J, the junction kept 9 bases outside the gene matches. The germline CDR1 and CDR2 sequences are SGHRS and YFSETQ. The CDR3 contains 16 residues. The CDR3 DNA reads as TGCGCCAGCAGCTTGAGTTTCGGGACAGGGAATTACGAGCAGTACTTC. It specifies CASSLSFGTGNYEQYF.